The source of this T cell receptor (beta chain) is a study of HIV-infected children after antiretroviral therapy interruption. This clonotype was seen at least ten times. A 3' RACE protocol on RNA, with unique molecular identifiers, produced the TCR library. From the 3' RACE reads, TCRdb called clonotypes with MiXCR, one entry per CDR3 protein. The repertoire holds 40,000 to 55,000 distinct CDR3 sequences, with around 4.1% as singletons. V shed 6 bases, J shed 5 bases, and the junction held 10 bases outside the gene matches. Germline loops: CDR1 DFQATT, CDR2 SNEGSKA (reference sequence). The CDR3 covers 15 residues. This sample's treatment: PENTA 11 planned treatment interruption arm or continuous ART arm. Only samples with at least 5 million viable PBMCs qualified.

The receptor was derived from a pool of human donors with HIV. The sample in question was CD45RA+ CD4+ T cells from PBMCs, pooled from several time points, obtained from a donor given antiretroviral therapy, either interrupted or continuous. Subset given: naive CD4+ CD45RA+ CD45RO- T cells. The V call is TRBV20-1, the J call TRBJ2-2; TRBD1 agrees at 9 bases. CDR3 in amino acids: CSAVLGQGRTGELFF. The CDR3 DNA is TGCAGTGCCGTACTAGGACAGGGGCGGACCGGGGAGCTGTTTTTT.